Sequencing of this T cell receptor beta chain was carried out in a study of T cells in Graves' hyperthyroidism and ophthalmopathy. In this sample, this clonotype turned up many times. Amplification targeted TCR beta CDR3 regions from RNA transcripts. With the HTBI primer set, the TCR CDR3 went through a first round of RT-PCR. TCRdb passed the multiplex PCR reads through MiXCR, listing each CDR3 protein once. The sample holds just under 750,000 distinct CDR3 sequences, around 40% seen once. Trimming removed 2 bases from V and 11 bases from J, with 10 bases in between. The CDR3 loop spans 12 amino acids. Germline CDR1 and CDR2: SGHDN and FVKESK.

The sequencing sample was made of blood. The TCR comes from a woman between 35 and 50 years old with Graves' hyperthyroidism. The chain couples TRBV14 to TRBJ1-5; D perhaps matches TRBD1 (5 bases). The CDR3 nucleotides read TGTGCCAGCAGCCAAATCGGGGGGGCCCAGCATTTT. Its translation is CASSQIGGAQHF.